Sequencing of this TCR beta chain was carried out in a study of blood T cell repertoires in COVID-19. Sequenced by immunoSEQ multiplex PCR; TCRdb stores in-frame clones only, minus some. This sample has fewer than 70,000 clones, with approximately 82% found just once. Trimming stripped 2 bases from V and 0 bases from J, with 14 bases between. This CDR3 has 15 amino acids. Germline loops: CDR1 SQVTM, CDR2 ANQGSEA. This TCR derives from an elderly woman with acute or convalescent COVID-19. The chain carries TRBV29-1 and TRBJ2-7, with unresolved D. Sequencing was performed on peripheral blood. For the CDR3, the DNA is TGCAGCGTTGAAACTGCTGACTTAAGCTCCTACGAGCAGTACTTC. Its translation: CSVETADLSSYEQYF.